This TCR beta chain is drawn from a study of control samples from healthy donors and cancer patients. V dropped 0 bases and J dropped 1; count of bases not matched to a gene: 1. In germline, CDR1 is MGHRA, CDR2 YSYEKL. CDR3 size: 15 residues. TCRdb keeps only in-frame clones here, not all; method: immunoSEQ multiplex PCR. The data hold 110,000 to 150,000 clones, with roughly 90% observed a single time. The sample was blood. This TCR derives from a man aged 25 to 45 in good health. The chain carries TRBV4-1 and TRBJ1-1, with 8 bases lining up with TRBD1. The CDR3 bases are TGCGCCAGCAGCCAAGACGGGACAGGGAACACTGAAGCTTTCTTT. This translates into CASSQDGTGNTEAFF.